Given below is one T cell receptor (beta chain) in context. Its antigen remains unidentified. The record originates from a study of early stage breast cancer tumors. Study-level background: The ER+/PR+/HER2- tumors included seven or eight ductal and a few lobular carcinomas.

The table came from immunoSEQ multiplex PCR; TCRdb's copy has only in-frame clones and leaves some out. The data show 25,000 to 30,000 clones, roughly two thirds seen once. The germline gives CDR1 MNHEY, CDR2 SMNVEV (reference sequence). The germline V and J ends were trimmed by 2 bases and 0 bases, with 15 bases remaining between them. This CDR3 is 17 amino acids long. Study-wide findings and caveats: Functional markers like CD4, CD8 and FOXP3 were missed in bulk sequencing. In about 90% of the 16 patients, blood comparison separated tumor from normal breast. Commonly generated sequences made up most enriched TCRB sequences shared between patients.

The sample comprised blood. The receptor was derived from a person aged 45 to 59 with breast cancer. The chain is built from TRBV27 and TRBJ2-3; D perhaps matches TRBD2 (7 bases). The CDR3 reads CASSLGWGRESTDTQYF. CDR3 DNA: TGTGCCAGCAGTTTAGGCTGGGGGCGGGAGAGCACAGATACGCAGTATTTT.